This T cell receptor beta chain emerged from a study of radiation and T cells in renal cell carcinoma. General study findings and limits: Compared with controls, irradiated tumors had more, larger dominant CDR3 motifs.

Treatment given: 15 Gy SBRT to primary tumor, nephrectomy 4 weeks later. This table comes from immunoSEQ multiplex PCR, and its TCRdb copy is limited to in-frame clones, with some not included. The sample includes around 15,000 clones, approximately 51% of them seen just once. As for this clone: Its antigen is currently unknown.

The TCR originated in a woman in her sixties or seventies with renal cell carcinoma. Sequencing was performed on tumor tissue, taken from a patient whose treatment included radiotherapy and nephrectomy.

In DNA form, the CDR3 reads TGTGCCAGTAATGCGCAGAGCAATCAGCCCCAGCATTTT. This gives the protein CASNAQSNQPQHF. This chain joins TRBV19 and TRBJ1-5; D call uncertain. The CDR3 spans 13 residues. The V and J ends lost 7 bases and 1 base respectively, with 8 bases between them. The germline V gene has CDR1 LNHDA and CDR2 SQIVND (reference sequence). The full variable domain, completed using reference TRBV19 and TRBJ1-5, is DGGITQSPKYLFRKEGQNVTLSCEQNLNHDAMYWYRQDPGQGLRLIYYSQIVNDFQKGDIAEGYSVSREKKESFPLTVTSAQKNPTAFYLCASNAQSNQPQHFGDGTRLSIL.